The 5 T cell receptor beta chains below come from one sample, sequenced in a study of T cells in tuberculosis. Time point here: new active TB diagnosis, blood taken before or within 7 days of starting treatment. Data came from immunoSEQ multiplex PCR; TCRdb stores just in-frame clones and leaves some out. The sample includes about 38,000 clones, 94% seen only once; the top ten take about 4.1%. Here the sequenced sample was PBMCs, taken at tuberculosis diagnosis. These receptors all come from an adult with tuberculosis.

The genes are TRBV6-6 and TRBJ2-2; possible D gene TRBD2, 6 bases. The germline CDR1 and CDR2 sequences are MNHNY and SVGAGI (reference sequence). V lost 6 bases and J 3 bases, leaving 8 bases between the germline ends. The CDR3 spans 13 residues. The CDR3 region has the DNA TGTGCCAGCAGACTAGCCGACACCGGGGAGCTGTTTTTT. It is translated as CASRLADTGELFF.

CDR3 sequence: CSVATSGVTDTQYF. CDR3 sequence (DNA): TGCAGCGTCGCCACTAGCGGGGTCACAGATACGCAGTATTTT. V usage is TRBV29-1 and J usage is TRBJ2-3; 10 bases fit TRBD2. CDR3 length: 14 amino acids. Germline V CDR1 and CDR2: SQVTM, ANQGSEA. Germline trimming cut 6 bases from V and 2 bases from J; bases unmatched to any gene: 5.

This chain uses TRBV5-1 with TRBJ2-4, with D perhaps TRBD2 (5 bases). Trimming shortened V by 0 bases and J by 8 bases, and 15 bases separated the two germline ends. The CDR3 totals 15 residues. CDR1 and CDR2 (germline): SGHRS, YFSETQ. The CDR3 DNA sequence: TGCGCCAGCAGCTTGGCCCAAAGGACTGAGGACATTCAGTACTTC. This codes for CASSLAQRTEDIQYF.

The V and J genes are TRBV10-3 and TRBJ2-7, with TRBD1 matching over 10 bases. CDR3 length: 13 amino acids. Germline loops: CDR1 ENHRY, CDR2 SYGVKD. The junction had 7 bases not matched to a gene; V was cut back by 5 bases and J by 9 bases. CDR3 nucleotides: TGTGCCATCAGTCCGGGACAGGGGTCGGGGCAGTACTTC. Amino acid sequence: CAISPGQGSGQYF.

This chain joins TRBV2 and TRBJ1-2; D possibly corresponds to TRBD1 (6 bases). The CDR3 has 15 amino acids. Germline CDR1 is SNHLY and CDR2 is FYNNEI. V was clipped by 5 bases and J by 8 bases, with 21 bases between them. The CDR3 region is CASSYLARGHEGYTF. The CDR3, as DNA: TGTGCCAGCAGTTATCTCGCCAGGGGACATGAAGGCTACACCTTC.